These 30 T cell receptor beta chains were all obtained from the same sample, sequenced in a study of shared clonotypes between healthy human individuals (TCRdb year 2020). The library relied on the immunoSEQ multiplex PCR assay. TCRdb's version of the immuneACCESS table is confined to in-frame rearrangements and falls short of the full clone set. An unresolved V gene accounts for under half of the shortfall where checked; the remainder is of unknown origin. Within this sample are about 2.2 million clones, with around 95% of them counted one time only. The ten biggest clones cover 1.5% to 2% of the sample. CD8 naive samples were obtained by positive selection for CCR7 among CD45RO-negative cells, yielding a CD45RA+CCR7+ population from which TemRA cells were excluded. Material: naive CD8+ T cells from PBMCs. In light of the paper, this sample's cell subset or site label describes: CD45RA+CCR7+. The receptors come from a man aged 18 to 29 in good health. Some clones in this sample may be carry-over from other donors' samples.

The chain employs TRBV11-2 and TRBJ2-7; D is perhaps TRBD2 (6 bases). CDR3 length: 14 residues. CDR1 is SGHAT, CDR2 FQNNGV, per germline. V lost 4 bases, J lost 3 bases, and 13 bases lay in between. The CDR3 sequence is CASSSWDFRYEQYF. The CDR3 nucleotides read TGTGCCAGCAGCTCTTGGGACTTTCGCTACGAGCAGTACTTC.

V is TRBV14 and J is TRBJ1-1, with a weak D call TRBD1 (5 bases). Germline loops: CDR1 SGHDN, CDR2 FVKESK. The CDR3 extends over 17 amino acids. The germline V and J ends were trimmed by 5 bases and 2 bases, with 21 bases remaining between them. The CDR3 bases are TGTGCCAGCAGCGCCATCCCCGGGAGGGGTGGAAACACTGAAGCTTTCTTT. Translating gives CASSAIPGRGGNTEAFF. Full variable domain (remainder filled in from reference TRBV14 and TRBJ1-1): EAGVTQFPSHSVIEKGQTVTLRCDPISGHDNLYWYRRVMGKEIKFLLHFVKESKQDESGMPNNRFLAERTGGTYSTLKVQPAELEDSGVYFCASSAIPGRGGNTEAFFGQGTRLTVV.

The chain combines TRBV4-1 with TRBJ2-1; TRBD2 matches at 11 bases. This CDR3 spans 17 amino acids. V lost 0 bases to trimming and J lost 7 bases; unmatched junction nucleotides: 8. Germline V gives CDR1 MGHRA, CDR2 YSYEKL. CDR3 nucleotides: TGCGCCAGCAGCCAAGACCCTCCGGGACTAGCGGAGAATGAGCAGTTCTTC. It is translated as CASSQDPPGLAENEQFF.

The chain combines TRBV11-2 with TRBJ1-1; D is undetermined. The CDR3 runs 14 residues. V shed 1 base and J shed 4 bases, with 10 bases lying between them. The germline CDR1 and CDR2 sequences are SGHAT and FQNNGV. The CDR3 sequence: CASSLGVLGTEAFF. As DNA, the CDR3 is TGTGCCAGCAGCTTAGGCGTGCTGGGCACTGAAGCTTTCTTT. Drawing the rest from reference TRBV11-2 and TRBJ1-1, the complete variable domain is EAGVAQSPRYKIIEKRQSVAFWCNPISGHATLYWYQQILGQGPKLLIQFQNNGVVDDSQLPKDRFSAERLKGVDSTLKIQPAKLEDSAVYLCASSLGVLGTEAFFGQGTRLTVV.

The chain is built from TRBV11-3 and TRBJ2-2, with D possibly TRBD1 on 6 matching bases. V dropped 8 bases and J dropped 4 bases, with 23 bases sitting between them. Germline V gene lookup returns CDR1 SGHNT and CDR2 YENEEA. The CDR3 extends over 17 amino acids. The CDR3 spells CASGSIPGHLSTGELFF. The CDR3 region has the DNA TGTGCCAGCGGGAGTATCCCGGGACATCTTTCCACCGGGGAGCTGTTTTTT.

This clone was observed once. This chain uses TRBV19 with TRBJ1-1; the D gene is possibly TRBD1 (5 bases). The CDR3 runs to 17 residues. In germline, CDR1 is LNHDA, CDR2 SQIVND (reference sequence). V was clipped by 3 bases and J by 0 bases, with 17 bases between them. The CDR3 spells CASSIGLLSGMNTEAFF. The CDR3 bases are TGTGCCAGTAGTATTGGGCTTTTGTCAGGGATGAACACTGAAGCTTTCTTT.

The V call is TRBV5-1, the J call TRBJ2-2, with 8 positions matching TRBD1. This CDR3 has 15 residues. Germline loops: CDR1 SGHRS, CDR2 YFSETQ. V lost 3 bases to trimming and J lost 1 base; unmatched junction nucleotides: 2. DNA for the CDR3: TGCGCCAGCAGCTCCGGGACAGGGAACACCGGGGAGCTGTTTTTT. Translated: CASSSGTGNTGELFF.

The gene calls are TRBV19 and TRBJ1-1; D uncertain. The V end was cut by 3 bases, the J end by 4 bases, with 15 bases between. CDR3 size: 15 residues. Per the germline V gene, CDR1 is LNHDA and CDR2 is SQIVND (reference sequence). The chain's CDR3 is CASSILGGGSTEAFF. The CDR3 DNA follows: TGTGCCAGTAGTATTCTTGGCGGAGGGAGCACTGAAGCTTTCTTT. Variable domain in full (rest from reference TRBV19 and TRBJ1-1): DGGITQSPKYLFRKEGQNVTLSCEQNLNHDAMYWYRQDPGQGLRLIYYSQIVNDFQKGDIAEGYSVSREKKESFPLTVTSAQKNPTAFYLCASSILGGGSTEAFFGQGTRLTVV.

The genes are TRBV5-1 and TRBJ2-7; 7 bases align to TRBD1. The length of the CDR3 is 17 residues. Per the germline V gene, CDR1 is SGHRS and CDR2 is YFSETQ. With 7 bases clipped from V and 6 bases from J, the junction kept 22 bases outside the gene matches. Here the CDR3 reads CASRSFSSSGGMGEQYF. The CDR3 DNA reads as TGCGCCAGCCGCAGCTTCTCTTCTTCAGGGGGAATGGGCGAGCAGTACTTC.

The chain joins TRBV7-6 to TRBJ1-2, with 9 bases matching TRBD1. Looked up from germline, CDR1 is SGHVS and CDR2 is FNYEAQ. CDR3 length: 14 amino acids. The J segment lost 7 bases and the V segment lost 1 base, leaving 4 bases of the junction unmatched. CDR3 sequence reads: CASSLVVTGGGYTF. In nucleotides, the CDR3 is TGTGCCAGCAGCTTAGTAGTGACAGGGGGTGGCTACACCTTC.

This sequence joins TRBV6-4 and TRBJ2-5; TRBD1 aligns across 8 bases. Trimming cost V 9 bases and J 4 bases; bases outside gene matches: 4. The germline V gene has CDR1 MRHNA and CDR2 SNTAGT. This CDR3 contains 12 residues. The CDR3 is CARKTGAETQYF. The CDR3 DNA follows: TGTGCCAGGAAGACAGGGGCAGAGACCCAGTACTTC.

V usage is TRBV4-2 and J usage is TRBJ2-7; D is perhaps TRBD2 (6 bases). CDR3 length: 16 residues. Trimming took 1 base from V and 7 from J, leaving 20 bases between them. Germline CDR1 and CDR2: LGHNA and YNFKEQ. The CDR3 is CASSQVYGGGRREQYF. The DNA for the CDR3 is TGTGCCAGCAGCCAAGTCTATGGGGGAGGTCGGCGGGAGCAGTACTTC.

This chain joins TRBV7-9 and TRBJ2-1; TRBD2 agrees at 10 bases. From germline, CDR1 is SEHNR and CDR2 FQNEAQ (reference sequence). V shed 5 bases and J 4 bases; nucleotides not matched to a gene: 5. The CDR3 loop spans 15 amino acids. The DNA for the CDR3 is TGTGCCAGCAGCCCTAGCGGGAGTACTTACAATGAGCAGTTCTTC. This sequence encodes CASSPSGSTYNEQFF.

The rearrangement joins TRBV7-6 to TRBJ2-7; 11 bases are a match to TRBD2. Losses at the gene ends were 1 base for V and 5 bases for J; bases not matched to a gene: 16. CDR1 SGHVS and CDR2 FNYEAQ come from the germline V gene. The CDR3 is 19 amino acids. CDR3 amino acids: CASSLVWGATSGSFNEQYF. The DNA of the CDR3 is TGTGCCAGCAGCTTAGTTTGGGGGGCAACTAGCGGGAGCTTTAACGAGCAGTACTTC.

The chain has TRBV7-9 and TRBJ2-3; TRBD1 is a possible D gene (5 bases). The CDR3 is 17 amino acids. V was cut by 5 bases and J by 1 base, with 19 bases left in between. The V gene's germline CDR1 is SEHNR and CDR2 FQNEAQ (reference sequence). CDR3 sequence reads: CASSVGSTARGTDTQYF. The CDR3 DNA follows: TGTGCCAGCAGCGTAGGCTCGACAGCACGAGGCACAGATACGCAGTATTTT.

DNA of the CDR3: TGTGCCAGCAAAGCTGACTTCGGGTATGGCTACACCTTC. Its protein product is CASKADFGYGYTF. The V call is TRBV2, the J call TRBJ1-2; D not resolved. The V end was cut by 7 bases, the J end by 5 bases, with 14 bases between. CDR3 length: 13 residues. Germline CDR1 is SNHLY and CDR2 is FYNNEI.

The chain employs TRBV9 and TRBJ1-3; D is undetermined. This CDR3 has 14 residues. CDR1 and CDR2 (germline): SGDLS, YYNGEE. Trimming shortened V by 1 base and J by 2 bases, and 7 bases separated the two germline ends. CDR3 DNA: TGTGCCAGCAGCGTAAAGGGAACTGGAAACACCATATATTTT. Its protein product is CASSVKGTGNTIYF. The full variable domain, rest sourced from reference TRBV9 and TRBJ1-3, is DSGVTQTPKHLITATGQRVTLRCSPRSGDLSVYWYQQSLDQGLQFLIQYYNGEERAKGNILERFSAQQFPDLHSELNLSSLELGDSALYFCASSVKGTGNTIYFGEGSWLTVV.

V and J are TRBV7-2 and TRBJ1-2; TRBD1 matches 7 bases. Germline V lookup: CDR1 SGHTA, CDR2 FQGNSA. The CDR3 runs to 15 residues. Trimming took 5 bases from V and 2 from J; bases not matched to a gene: 8. DNA of the CDR3: TGTGCCAGCAGCACCAGACAGGGTTCCAACTATGGCTACACCTTC. This gives the protein CASSTRQGSNYGYTF.

The chain has TRBV5-1 and TRBJ2-2; 7 nucleotides agree with TRBD1. The CDR3 loop spans 16 amino acids. CDR1 and CDR2 (germline): SGHRS, YFSETQ. Trimming took 5 bases from V and 3 from J; bases not matched to a gene: 10. DNA of the CDR3: TGCGCCAGCAGTTACAACAGGGGCGCGGACACCGGGGAGCTGTTTTTT. Translated, it gives CASSYNRGADTGELFF. Drawing the rest from reference TRBV5-1 and TRBJ2-2, the complete variable domain is KAGVTQTPRYLIKTRGQQVTLSCSPISGHRSVSWYQQTPGQGLQFLFEYFSETQRNKGNFPGRFSGRQFSNSRSEMNVSTLELGDSALYLCASSYNRGADTGELFFGEGSRLTVL.

Worth noting for this clone: This specimen includes other DNA sequences encoding the same CDR3. The chain uses TRBV7-9 and TRBJ1-1; D call uncertain. The CDR3 spans 12 residues. The V end was cut by 5 bases, the J end by 5 bases, with 9 bases between. Germline assignment: CDR1 SEHNR and CDR2 FQNEAQ (reference sequence). The CDR3 loop is CASSLGPTEAFF. The DNA for the CDR3 is TGTGCCAGCAGCCTAGGACCGACTGAAGCTTTCTTT.

The V gene is TRBV18, the J gene TRBJ2-5; 9 bases align to TRBD2. Germline CDR1 is KGHSH and CDR2 is LQKENI. V trimming: 2 bases; J trimming: 2 bases; junction bases outside the gene matches: 18. The CDR3 covers 20 residues. CDR3 DNA: TGTGCCAGCTCACCAGGGTGGATGGGACTAGCCCAAAACCTTCAAGAGACCCAGTACTTC. Encoded protein: CASSPGWMGLAQNLQETQYF.

The V and J genes are TRBV11-2 and TRBJ1-5, with D hard to call. Germline V CDR1 and CDR2: SGHAT, FQNNGV. This CDR3 is 16 amino acids long. With 1 base removed from V and 5 bases from J, the gap between germline ends came to 15 bases. The DNA for the CDR3 is TGTGCCAGCAGCTTAGCGGGTCAGAAAAGGGATCAGCCCCAGCATTTT. Its translation: CASSLAGQKRDQPQHF.

The chain recombines TRBV4-1 with TRBJ2-7; D might be TRBD2 (6 bases). This CDR3 comprises 16 residues. Between the trimmed V and J ends, which lost 1 base and 6 bases, there was a span of 19 bases. CDR1 and CDR2 (germline): MGHRA, YSYEKL. Written as DNA, the CDR3 is TGCGCCAGCAGCCAAGTCTTCAACCTCGGAGGGCGCGAGCAGTACTTC. It codes for CASSQVFNLGGREQYF.

Details on this clone: Other nucleotide sequences in the sample specify the same CDR3. J is TRBJ1-5 and V is TRBV28; D not resolved. Germline V gives CDR1 MDHEN, CDR2 SYDVKM. The CDR3 length is 11 residues. Between the trimmed V and J ends, which lost 4 bases and 7 bases, there was a span of 5 bases. The CDR3 spells CASSSGQPQHF. The CDR3 DNA sequence: TGTGCCAGCAGTTCCGGACAGCCCCAGCATTTT.

This chain joins TRBV9 and TRBJ2-7, with a weak D call TRBD2 (6 bases). Trimming left V 4 bases short and J 4 bases short, with 12 bases between. Germline CDR1 reads SGDLS; CDR2 reads YYNGEE. CDR3 length: 13 amino acids. CDR3 sequence (DNA): TGTGCCAGCAGCATTAGCGGCCGATACGAGCAGTACTTC. It encodes CASSISGRYEQYF.

This clone was picked up one time. CDR3: CASSFGSENTGELFF. CDR3 sequence (DNA): TGTGCCAGCAGCTTCGGGAGCGAAAACACCGGGGAGCTGTTTTTT. This sequence joins TRBV7-9 and TRBJ2-2; possible D gene TRBD2, 6 bases. The V gene lost 3 bases and the J gene lost 2 bases, with 10 bases spanning the gap. The CDR3 has 15 residues. Germline-derived CDR1 and CDR2 are SEHNR and FQNEAQ (reference sequence).

The chain combines TRBV27 with TRBJ1-5; D perhaps matches TRBD1 (5 bases). The CDR3 contains 14 residues. Trimming cost V 11 bases and J 5 bases, with 19 bases left between them. CDR1 is MNHEY and CDR2 is SMNVEV in the germline V gene (reference sequence). The CDR3 bases are TGTGCCCGTCATTCTCAGGGAAACGATCAGCCCCAGCATTTT. This gives the protein CARHSQGNDQPQHF.

CDR3: CASSLISGPTTDTQYF. The CDR3 DNA reads as TGTGCCAGCAGCCTTATAAGCGGACCAACCACAGATACGCAGTATTTT. The chain joins TRBV13 to TRBJ2-3; possible D gene TRBD2, 5 bases. The V end lost 5 bases, the J end lost 2 bases, and 17 bases lay between the germline ends. This CDR3 spans 16 amino acids. Germline-derived CDR1 and CDR2 are PRHDT and FYEKMQ (reference sequence).

This clone appeared once. It is unclear where the CDR3 begins or ends on the DNA, so no DNA is shown, and the CDR3 is as TCRdb lists it. V gene TRBV29-1 combines with J gene TRBJ2-7; TRBD2, the D gene given by the table, was not confirmed from the DNA. The CDR3 length is 16 residues, termini included. Looked up from germline, CDR1 is SQVTM and CDR2 is ANQGSEA. The CDR3 is CSVWAGGTSGRPLRYF.

The chain uses TRBV30 and TRBJ2-7; no clear D. V was pared by 2 bases and J by 2 bases, with 13 bases between. CDR3 length: 14 residues. From germline, CDR1 is GTSNPN and CDR2 SVGIG (reference sequence). The CDR3 DNA sequence: TGTGCCTGGAGTTGGCTGGGATCCCCCTACGAGCAGTACTTC. It specifies CAWSWLGSPYEQYF. Full variable domain (rest looked up from reference TRBV30 and TRBJ2-7): SQTIHQWPATLVQPVGSPLSLECTVEGTSNPNLYWYRQAAGRGLQLLFYSVGIGQISSEVPQNLSASRPQDRQFILSSKKLLLSDSGFYLCAWSWLGSPYEQYFGPGTRLTVT.